These 28 T cell receptor beta chains were all obtained from the same sample, sequenced in a study of T cell clonotyping in hematopoietic cell transplantation. TCRdb keeps only in-frame clones here, not all; method: immunoSEQ multiplex PCR. The sample contains roughly 11,000 clones, roughly 89% of which appear only once. The sample was peripheral blood mononuclear cells. The receptors stem from a human donor who either received an allogeneic hematopoietic cell transplant for a myeloid malignancy or was a related donor (not recorded which). Some clones in this sample may be carry-over from other donors' samples.

The chain links TRBV5-4 to TRBJ2-7; no firm D call. The ends were cut back, 3 bases at V and 0 bases at J, with 7 bases in the middle. The CDR3 consists of 13 residues. Germline V gene lookup returns CDR1 SGHNT and CDR2 YYREEE (reference sequence). CDR3 loop: CASSSFSSYEQYF. For the CDR3, the DNA is TGTGCCAGCAGCTCTTTTTCCTCCTACGAGCAGTACTTC. The full variable domain, rest sourced from reference TRBV5-4 and TRBJ2-7, is ETGVTQSPTHLIKTRGQQVTLRCSSQSGHNTVSWYQQALGQGPQFIFQYYREEENGRGNFPPRFSGLQFPNYSSELNVNALELDDSALYLCASSSFSSYEQYFGPGTRLTVT.

V is TRBV5-4 and J is TRBJ2-6; D is undetermined. CDR1 and CDR2 from the germline V gene are SGHNT and YYREEE (reference sequence). With 0 bases removed from V and 4 bases from J, the gap between germline ends came to 5 bases. CDR3 length: 14 amino acids. CDR3 bases: TGTGCCAGCAGCTTGGCCTCAGGGGCCAACGTCCTGACTTTC. It translates to CASSLASGANVLTF.

The chain joins TRBV7-2 to TRBJ1-5; no reliable D call. CDR1 is SGHTA, CDR2 FQGNSA, per germline. Trimming cost V 1 base and J 3 bases, with 10 bases left between them. The CDR3 length is 15 residues. The CDR3 spells CASSLVGQFNQPQHF. In DNA form, the CDR3 reads TGTGCCAGCAGCTTAGTAGGTCAGTTCAATCAGCCCCAGCATTTT.

This clone was seen a single time. The chain recombines TRBV7-3 with TRBJ2-7, with 9 bases aligning to TRBD1. The CDR3 is made up of 15 amino acids. The ends lost 0 bases at V and 1 base at J; junction bases unmatched: 1. Germline assignment: CDR1 SGHTA and CDR2 FQGTGA. CDR3 coding DNA: TGTGCCAGCAGCTTAACCGGGACAGGGTCCTACGAGCAGTACTTC. This encodes CASSLTGTGSYEQYF. The full variable domain, completed using reference TRBV7-3 and TRBJ2-7, is GAGVSQTPSNKVTEKGKYVELRCDPISGHTALYWYRQSLGQGPEFLIYFQGTGAADDSGLPNDRFFAVRPEGSVSTLKIQRTERGDSAVYLCASSLTGTGSYEQYFGPGTRLTVT.

The chain joins TRBV10-3 to TRBJ1-2, with D possibly being TRBD1 (6 bases). Trimming removed 6 bases at V and 0 bases at J, with 17 bases between. The CDR3 length is 16 residues. In germline, CDR1 is ENHRY, CDR2 SYGVKD. In DNA form, the CDR3 reads TGTGCCATCAGCATTCTCCGGGACAAAGCTAACTATGGCTACACCTTC. Translation gives CAISILRDKANYGYTF.

The chain carries TRBV5-1 and TRBJ2-5, with 8 bases matching TRBD2. This CDR3 spans 15 amino acids. Per the germline V gene, CDR1 is SGHRS and CDR2 is YFSETQ. Losses at the gene ends were 4 bases for V and 9 bases for J; bases not matched to a gene: 14. CDR3 sequence reads: CASSQNSGVRGSQYF. Here the CDR3 DNA reads TGCGCCAGCAGCCAAAATAGCGGGGTGCGGGGGTCCCAGTACTTC. Supplemented by reference TRBV5-1 and TRBJ2-5, the full variable domain reads KAGVTQTPRYLIKTRGQQVTLSCSPISGHRSVSWYQQTPGQGLQFLFEYFSETQRNKGNFPGRFSGRQFSNSRSEMNVSTLELGDSALYLCASSQNSGVRGSQYFGPGTRLLVL.

V is TRBV4-2 and J is TRBJ2-1; 10 bases match TRBD2. CDR3 length: 16 amino acids. The trim removed 1 base at V and 10 bases at J, leaving 10 bases unmatched. Germline V gene lookup returns CDR1 LGHNA and CDR2 YNFKEQ. The CDR3 is CASSQVDVAGGREQFF. The CDR3 DNA is TGTGCCAGCAGCCAAGTGGATGTAGCGGGGGGTCGCGAGCAGTTCTTC.

This rearrangement joins TRBV4-2 to TRBJ1-5, with D unclear. The CDR3 extends over 16 amino acids. Germline CDR1 and CDR2: LGHNA and YNFKEQ. Trimming cost V 1 base and J 7 bases, with 17 bases left between them. The CDR3 spells CASSQGESTRLQPQHF. In DNA form, the CDR3 reads TGTGCCAGCAGCCAAGGCGAAAGTACCCGCTTGCAGCCCCAGCATTTT.

This sequence joins TRBV5-1 and TRBJ1-2; D not certain. This CDR3 has 14 residues. Trimming took off 4 bases at V and 7 bases at J, with 17 bases between the two ends. Germline V lookup: CDR1 SGHRS, CDR2 YFSETQ. Here the CDR3 DNA reads TGCGCCAGCAGCGCCAGCACTACTAAGTCTGGCTACACCTTC. Translation gives CASSASTTKSGYTF.

V usage is TRBV6-5 and J usage is TRBJ2-7, with D unresolved. V gave up 2 bases and J gave up 3 bases, with 11 bases separating them. The CDR3 runs 14 residues. Germline values: CDR1 MNHEY, CDR2 SVGAGI. The CDR3 sequence is CASSYGPDDYEQYF. DNA for the CDR3: TGTGCCAGCAGTTACGGTCCAGACGACTACGAGCAGTACTTC.

The J gene is TRBJ2-1, the V gene TRBV7-9, with a possible D match to TRBD2 (7 bases). The CDR3 spans 16 residues. From germline, CDR1 is SEHNR and CDR2 FQNEAQ (reference sequence). Between the trimmed V and J ends, which lost 2 bases and 8 bases, there was a span of 19 bases. The CDR3 region has the DNA TGTGCCAGCAGCTTACTCTTTGGGGGGGCCCAGGATGAGCAGTTCTTC. This codes for CASSLLFGGAQDEQFF.

The rearrangement links TRBV9 to TRBJ2-2, with D unresolved. The length of the CDR3 is 15 residues. The ends were cut back, 0 bases at V and 2 bases at J, with 8 bases in the middle. The germline V gene has CDR1 SGDLS and CDR2 YYNGEE. For the CDR3, the DNA is TGTGCCAGCAGCGTAGGTCATTCAAACACCGGGGAGCTGTTTTTT. This encodes CASSVGHSNTGELFF.

The J gene is TRBJ1-2, the V gene TRBV27, with D possibly matching TRBD1 (5 bases). The CDR3 runs to 14 residues. In germline, CDR1 is MNHEY, CDR2 SMNVEV (reference sequence). Trimming stripped 6 bases from V and 3 bases from J, with 14 bases between. CDR3: CASRRGASHYGYTF. The DNA for the CDR3 is TGTGCCAGCAGAAGGGGCGCGAGTCACTATGGCTACACCTTC.

This chain joins TRBV10-3 and TRBJ2-7, with 13 bases matching TRBD2. This CDR3 region has 16 residues. Per the germline V gene, CDR1 is ENHRY and CDR2 is SYGVKD. V dropped 9 bases and J dropped 1; count of bases not matched to a gene: 9. The CDR3 region is CAIRAGTSGVSYEQYF. In nucleotides, the CDR3 is TGTGCCATTCGTGCCGGGACTAGCGGGGTATCCTACGAGCAGTACTTC.

CDR3 coding DNA: TGTGCCAGCAGCGTAGATAGCGGGGGGCGAGATACGCAGTATTTT. This gives the protein CASSVDSGGRDTQYF. This chain joins TRBV9 and TRBJ2-3, with TRBD2 matching 10 bases. Germline V gene lookup returns CDR1 SGDLS and CDR2 YYNGEE. This CDR3 spans 15 amino acids. After removal of 0 bases from V and 5 bases from J, the junction contained 3 bases not matched to a gene.

The chain recombines TRBV5-5 with TRBJ1-5, with a possible D match to TRBD1 (6 bases). V lost 3 bases and J 3 bases, leaving 10 bases between the germline ends. CDR1 and CDR2 from the germline V gene are SGHKS and YYEKEE (reference sequence). This CDR3 has 14 amino acids. CDR3 DNA sequence: TGTGCCAGCAGCTACAGGGTTATCAATCAGCCCCAGCATTTT. This codes for CASSYRVINQPQHF.

This chain uses TRBV5-1 with TRBJ1-2; D is perhaps TRBD1 (5 bases). The V end lost 0 bases, the J end lost 9 bases, and 21 bases lay between the germline ends. This CDR3 region has 16 residues. Germline-derived CDR1 and CDR2 are SGHRS and YFSETQ. This CDR3 is CASSLAGGGSTYSYTF. CDR3 bases: TGCGCCAGCAGCTTGGCCGGTGGGGGATCGACGTACAGCTACACCTTC.

This chain connects TRBV6-5 to TRBJ1-1; D not resolved. In germline, CDR1 is MNHEY, CDR2 SVGAGI. Trimming removed 4 bases at V and 1 base at J, with 7 bases between. CDR3 size: 13 residues. In nucleotides, the CDR3 is TGTGCCAGCAGTTGGACCAGGAACACTGAAGCTTTCTTT. As protein: CASSWTRNTEAFF.

The chain combines TRBV14 with TRBJ2-1, with D unresolved. The ends were cut back, 4 bases at V and 6 bases at J, with 13 bases in the middle. The V gene's germline CDR1 is SGHDN and CDR2 FVKESK. This CDR3 is built from 14 residues. The CDR3 DNA follows: TGTGCCAGCAGCCGCCCCGGACGCTTCAATGAGCAGTTCTTC. Protein: CASSRPGRFNEQFF. The whole variable domain, remainder taken from reference TRBV14 and TRBJ2-1, is EAGVTQFPSHSVIEKGQTVTLRCDPISGHDNLYWYRRVMGKEIKFLLHFVKESKQDESGMPNNRFLAERTGGTYSTLKVQPAELEDSGVYFCASSRPGRFNEQFFGPGTRLTVL.

This clone was detected once. V gene TRBV7-8 combines with J gene TRBJ1-5; D may be TRBD1 (5 bases). The CDR3 is 14 residues long. The germline V and J ends were trimmed by 5 bases and 7 bases, with 15 bases remaining between them. Germline V lookup: CDR1 SGHVS, CDR2 FQNEAQ. In DNA form, the CDR3 reads TGTGCCAGCAGCCTGGGGGGGGAAGAGCAGCCCCAGCATTTT. The encoded protein is CASSLGGEEQPQHF.

The CDR3 spells CASSLPGGGEKLFF. In DNA form, the CDR3 reads TGTGCCAGCAGCCTCCCGGGGGGTGGCGAAAAACTGTTTTTT. V usage is TRBV7-2 and J usage is TRBJ1-4, with D tentatively TRBD1 (5 bases). In germline, CDR1 is SGHTA, CDR2 FQGNSA. V gave up 5 bases and J gave up 8 bases, with 15 bases separating them. The CDR3 has 14 residues.

The gene calls are TRBV7-2 and TRBJ2-5; D possibly corresponds to TRBD1 (6 bases). This CDR3 contains 15 residues. V was pared by 3 bases and J by 5 bases, with 16 bases between. Germline V gene lookup returns CDR1 SGHTA and CDR2 FQGNSA. The CDR3: CASSFLDRSWETQYF. The CDR3 DNA reads as TGTGCCAGCAGCTTCCTAGACAGGTCGTGGGAGACCCAGTACTTC.

The rearrangement links TRBV7-3 to TRBJ1-2; possibly TRBD1 for D (5 bases). V was pared by 6 bases and J by 6 bases, with 20 bases between. This CDR3 comprises 15 residues. CDR1 and CDR2 from the germline V gene are SGHTA and FQGTGA. CDR3 amino acids: CASSTVSPGRDGYTF. In nucleotides, the CDR3 is TGTGCCAGCAGTACCGTTAGTCCGGGGCGAGATGGCTACACCTTC.

The V call is TRBV10-3, the J call TRBJ2-3, with D hard to call. The ends were cut back, 3 bases at V and 1 base at J, with 11 bases in the middle. The CDR3 has 15 amino acids. CDR1 is ENHRY and CDR2 is SYGVKD in the germline V gene. This CDR3 is CAISDPGVGTDTQYF. Written as DNA, the CDR3 is TGTGCCATCAGTGATCCCGGAGTGGGCACAGATACGCAGTATTTT.

This clone has a single count. V usage is TRBV11-2 and J usage is TRBJ1-5, with TRBD1 identical over 7 bases. The junction had 10 bases not matched to a gene; V was cut back by 4 bases and J by 4 bases. CDR1 and CDR2 from the germline V gene are SGHAT and FQNNGV. This CDR3 has 16 residues. For the CDR3, the DNA is TGTGCCAGCAGCTCTCTTAAGGGGGCGGTGAATCAGCCCCAGCATTTT. Encoded protein: CASSSLKGAVNQPQHF. Full variable domain (remainder filled in from reference TRBV11-2 and TRBJ1-5): EAGVAQSPRYKIIEKRQSVAFWCNPISGHATLYWYQQILGQGPKLLIQFQNNGVVDDSQLPKDRFSAERLKGVDSTLKIQPAKLEDSAVYLCASSSLKGAVNQPQHFGDGTRLSIL.

The chain's CDR3 is CASSSLNGVESYEQYF. CDR3 bases: TGTGCCAGCAGCTCCCTTAACGGGGTAGAATCCTACGAGCAGTACTTC. The chain employs TRBV7-9 and TRBJ2-7, with D tentatively TRBD2 (5 bases). Deletions cut 4 bases from V and 1 base from J, with 17 bases between. The germline CDR1 and CDR2 sequences are SEHNR and FQNEAQ (reference sequence). The CDR3 is 16 amino acids.

The rearrangement uses TRBV6-6 and TRBJ2-3; D call uncertain. Trimming removed 6 bases at V and 4 bases at J, with 11 bases between. Per germline, CDR1 MNHNY and CDR2 SVGAGI (reference sequence). The CDR3 covers 13 residues. The CDR3 bases are TGTGCCAGCAGCCAAACAATGGCAGATACGCAGTATTTT. Encoded protein: CASSQTMADTQYF.

This clone showed up just once. The V call is TRBV5-1, the J call TRBJ2-2, with 9 bases matching TRBD1. Germline V gene data show CDR1 as SGHRS and CDR2 as YFSETQ. This CDR3 has 15 residues. With 4 bases clipped from V and 4 bases from J, the junction kept 5 bases outside the gene matches. The chain's CDR3 is CASSDKTGGTGELFF. CDR3 bases: TGCGCCAGCAGCGACAAGACAGGGGGCACCGGGGAGCTGTTTTTT.